This T cell receptor beta chain was documented in a study of blood T cell repertoires in COVID-19. Study information: The origin of the acute and convalescent COVID-19 samples was the United States, Italy and Spain.

Only in-frame clones appear in the TCRdb table, and some are missing; sequencing was by immunoSEQ multiplex PCR. The data contain about 200,000 clones, 75% to 90% of them seen just once; the ten biggest clones take up about 1.3%. Germline loops: CDR1 SGHAT, CDR2 FQNNGV. With 4 bases removed from V and 1 base from J, the gap between germline ends came to 13 bases. The CDR3 spans 15 residues. The sequence derives from a man aged 25-45 years who had recovered from COVID-19. This chain uses TRBV11-2 with TRBJ1-1, with D possibly matching TRBD1 (5 bases). Sequenced input: PBMCs or T cells enriched from blood (not recorded which). The CDR3 sequence is CASSSYLTANTEAFF. Here the CDR3 DNA reads TGTGCCAGCAGCTCTTACCTGACAGCGAACACTGAAGCTTTCTTT.